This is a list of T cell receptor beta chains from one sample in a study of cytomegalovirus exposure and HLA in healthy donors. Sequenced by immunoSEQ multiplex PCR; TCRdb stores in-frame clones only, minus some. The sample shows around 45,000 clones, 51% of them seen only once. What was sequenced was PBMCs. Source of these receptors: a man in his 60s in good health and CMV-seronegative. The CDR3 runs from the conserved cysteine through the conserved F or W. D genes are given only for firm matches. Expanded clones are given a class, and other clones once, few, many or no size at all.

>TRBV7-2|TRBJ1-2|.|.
CASSSGQLPYGYTF
TGTGCCAGCAGCTCCGGACAGCTTCCCTATGGCTACACCTTC
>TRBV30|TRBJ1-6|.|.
CAWESQEQGSYNSPLHF
TGTGCCTGGGAAAGCCAAGAACAGGGTTCCTATAATTCACCCCTCCACTTT
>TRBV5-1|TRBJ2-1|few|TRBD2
CASSGTSGSLEQFF
TGCGCCAGCAGTGGGACTAGCGGGAGTCTTGAGCAGTTCTTC
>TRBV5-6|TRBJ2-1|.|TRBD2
CASSSVGVAGEQFF
TGTGCCAGCAGCTCAGTGGGAGTAGCGGGGGAGCAGTTCTTC
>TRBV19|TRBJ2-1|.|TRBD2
CASSIGGLAGVEQFF
TGTGCCAGTAGTATAGGCGGACTAGCGGGAGTGGAGCAGTTCTTC
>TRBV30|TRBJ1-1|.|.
CAWSVDLGGTEAFF
TGTGCCTGGAGTGTCGACTTGGGGGGCACTGAAGCTTTCTTT
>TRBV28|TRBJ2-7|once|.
CASGQGYSYEQYF
TGTGCCAGCGGTCAGGGCTATTCCTACGAGCAGTACTTC
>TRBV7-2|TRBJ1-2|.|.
CASSFRVNYGYTF
TGTGCCAGCAGTTTCAGGGTAAACTATGGCTACACCTTC
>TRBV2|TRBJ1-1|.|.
CASRPQGYAGEAFF
TGTGCCAGCAGACCGCAGGGGTATGCAGGTGAAGCTTTCTTT
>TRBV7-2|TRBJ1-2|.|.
CASSLDPRNYGYTF
TGTGCCAGCAGCTTAGACCCGAGAAACTATGGCTACACCTTC
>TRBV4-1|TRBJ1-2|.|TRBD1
CASSHQGQRHGYTF
TGCGCCAGCAGCCACCAGGGACAGAGACATGGCTACACCTTC
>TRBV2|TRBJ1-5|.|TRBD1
CASSGTGNQPQHF
TGTGCCAGCAGTGGGACAGGTAATCAGCCCCAGCATTTT
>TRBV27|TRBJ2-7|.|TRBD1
CASSALPPGQDTIPSYEQYF
TGTGCCAGCAGCGCCCTACCACCGGGACAGGATACTATTCCTTCCTACGAGCAGTACTTC
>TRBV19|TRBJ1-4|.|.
CASSRSVSEKLFF
TGTGCCAGTAGTCGAAGCGTTTCTGAAAAACTGTTTTTT
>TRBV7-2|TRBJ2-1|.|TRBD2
CASSAQGTSSYNEQFF
TGTGCCAGCAGCGCCCAAGGGACTAGTTCCTACAATGAGCAGTTCTTC
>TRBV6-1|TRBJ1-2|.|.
CASSERSTGGYTF
TGTGCCAGCAGTGAGCGGTCGACGGGTGGCTACACCTTC
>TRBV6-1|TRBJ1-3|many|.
CASSSSGGAGNTIYF
TGTGCCAGCAGCTCTAGCGGGGGGGCTGGAAACACCATATATTTT
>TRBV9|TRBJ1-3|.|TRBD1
CASSATGQGGNTIYF
TGTGCCAGCAGTGCCACCGGACAGGGTGGAAACACCATATATTTT
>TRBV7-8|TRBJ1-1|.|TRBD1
CASSFRTGGTEAFF
TGTGCCAGCAGCTTCAGGACAGGGGGCACTGAAGCTTTCTTT
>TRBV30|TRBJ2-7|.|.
CAWSSDGSGEQYF
TGTGCCTGGAGTTCCGACGGCTCGGGCGAGCAGTACTTC
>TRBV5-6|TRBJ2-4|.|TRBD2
CASIMSGGSAKNIQYF
TGTGCCAGCATTATGTCGGGAGGATCGGCCAAAAACATTCAGTACTTC
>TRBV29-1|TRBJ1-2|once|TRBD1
CSVEPSTGQVGFGYTF
TGCAGCGTTGAACCCTCGACGGGACAGGTGGGCTTTGGCTACACCTTC
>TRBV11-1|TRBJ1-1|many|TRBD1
CASSKTGGRLGNTEAFF
TGTGCCAGCAGCAAGACAGGGGGCCGGCTAGGGAACACTGAAGCTTTCTTT
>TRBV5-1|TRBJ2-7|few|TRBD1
CASHQGAIPYEQYF
TGCGCCAGCCATCAGGGGGCTATCCCCTACGAGCAGTACTTC
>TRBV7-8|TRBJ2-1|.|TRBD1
CASSHRDRVYNEQFF
TGTGCCAGCAGCCACCGGGACAGGGTCTACAATGAGCAGTTCTTC
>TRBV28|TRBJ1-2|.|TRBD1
CASSFGDRGYYGYTF
TGTGCCAGCAGTTTTGGGGACAGGGGATACTATGGCTACACCTTC
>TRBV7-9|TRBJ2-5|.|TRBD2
CASSLGLADQETQYF
TGTGCCAGCAGCTTAGGGCTAGCGGACCAAGAGACCCAGTACTTC
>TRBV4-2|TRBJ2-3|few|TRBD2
CASSQGVAGGGDTQYF
TGTGCCAGCAGCCAAGGAGTAGCGGGAGGGGGGGATACGCAGTATTTT
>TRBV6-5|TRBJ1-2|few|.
CASRPPESYGYTF
TGTGCCAGCAGGCCTCCCGAGAGCTATGGCTACACCTTC
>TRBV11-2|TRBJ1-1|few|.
CASSLDIRGAISRTEAFF
TGTGCCAGCAGCTTAGATATACGCGGGGCCATTAGCAGAACTGAAGCTTTCTTT
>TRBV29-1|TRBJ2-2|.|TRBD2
CSVEASGRYGELFF
TGCAGCGTTGAAGCTAGCGGGAGGTACGGGGAGCTGTTTTTT
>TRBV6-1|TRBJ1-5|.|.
CASSNRRGNQPQHF
TGTGCCAGCAGCAACAGGAGGGGCAATCAGCCCCAGCATTTT
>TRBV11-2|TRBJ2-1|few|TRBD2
CASRTLAGRLYNEQFF
TGTGCCAGCAGAACTCTAGCGGGGAGACTCTACAATGAGCAGTTCTTC
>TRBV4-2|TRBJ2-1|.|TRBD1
CASSQSGGQGAYNEQFF
TGTGCCAGCAGCCAGTCGGGGGGACAGGGAGCCTACAATGAGCAGTTCTTC
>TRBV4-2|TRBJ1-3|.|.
CASSQDGTPGAVTIYF
TGTGCCAGCAGCCAAGACGGGACACCCGGGGCCGTCACCATATATTTT
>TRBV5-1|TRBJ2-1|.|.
CASQGQSSYNEQFF
TGCGCCAGCCAAGGACAGAGCTCCTACAATGAGCAGTTCTTC
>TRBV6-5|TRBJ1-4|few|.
CASSPGGNQEKLFF
TGTGCCAGCAGTCCGGGGGGAAACCAAGAAAAACTGTTTTTT
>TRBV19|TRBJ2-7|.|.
CASSSGLADEQYF
TGTGCCAGTAGTAGCGGACTCGCCGACGAGCAGTACTTC
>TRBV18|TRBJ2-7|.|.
CASSSETGPYEQYF
TGTGCCAGCTCTTCGGAGACAGGACCCTACGAGCAGTACTTC
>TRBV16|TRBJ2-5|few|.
CASSPREQQETQYF
TGTGCCAGCAGCCCCAGGGAACAGCAAGAGACCCAGTACTTC
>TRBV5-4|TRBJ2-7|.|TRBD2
CASSKPGLPPEQYF
TGTGCCAGCAGCAAGCCGGGACTACCCCCCGAGCAGTACTTC
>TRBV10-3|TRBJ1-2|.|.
CAISGREGYGYTF
TGTGCCATCAGTGGTAGGGAGGGCTATGGCTACACCTTC
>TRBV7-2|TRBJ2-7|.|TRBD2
CASQLAGVSPLYEQYF
TGTGCCAGCCAACTAGCGGGAGTATCCCCACTCTACGAGCAGTACTTC
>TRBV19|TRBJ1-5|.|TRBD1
CAGGTGGGQPQHF
TGTGCCGGAGGGACAGGGGGTGGTCAGCCCCAGCATTTT
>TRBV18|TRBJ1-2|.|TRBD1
CASSLDRGNYGYTF
TGTGCCAGCTCACTTGACAGGGGAAACTATGGCTACACCTTC
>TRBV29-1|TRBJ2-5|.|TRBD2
CSVLLAGEETQYF
TGCAGCGTACTACTAGCGGGAGAAGAGACCCAGTACTTC
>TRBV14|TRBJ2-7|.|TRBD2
CASSLGLAGAHEQYF
TGTGCCAGCAGCCTCGGACTAGCGGGAGCCCACGAGCAGTACTTC
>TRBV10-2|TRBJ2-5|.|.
CASSDRETQYF
TGCGCCAGCAGTGACAGGGAGACCCAGTACTTC
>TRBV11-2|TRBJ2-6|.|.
CASSLASRDTYSGANVLTF
TGTGCCAGCAGCTTAGCATCCCGGGACACCTACTCTGGGGCCAACGTCCTGACTTTC
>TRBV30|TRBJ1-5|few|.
CALGRGGNQPQHF
TGTGCCTTGGGTCGGGGGGGCAATCAGCCCCAGCATTTT
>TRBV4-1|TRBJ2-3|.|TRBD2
CASSQGTSGSWHTQYF
TGCGCCAGCAGCCAAGGAACTAGCGGGAGTTGGCATACGCAGTATTTT
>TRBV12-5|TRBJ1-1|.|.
CASGASGRTEAFF
TGTGCTAGTGGTGCCTCAGGGCGGACTGAAGCTTTCTTT
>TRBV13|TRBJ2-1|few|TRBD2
CASSRGGSSYNEQFF
TGTGCCAGCAGCCGAGGCGGGAGCTCCTACAATGAGCAGTTCTTC